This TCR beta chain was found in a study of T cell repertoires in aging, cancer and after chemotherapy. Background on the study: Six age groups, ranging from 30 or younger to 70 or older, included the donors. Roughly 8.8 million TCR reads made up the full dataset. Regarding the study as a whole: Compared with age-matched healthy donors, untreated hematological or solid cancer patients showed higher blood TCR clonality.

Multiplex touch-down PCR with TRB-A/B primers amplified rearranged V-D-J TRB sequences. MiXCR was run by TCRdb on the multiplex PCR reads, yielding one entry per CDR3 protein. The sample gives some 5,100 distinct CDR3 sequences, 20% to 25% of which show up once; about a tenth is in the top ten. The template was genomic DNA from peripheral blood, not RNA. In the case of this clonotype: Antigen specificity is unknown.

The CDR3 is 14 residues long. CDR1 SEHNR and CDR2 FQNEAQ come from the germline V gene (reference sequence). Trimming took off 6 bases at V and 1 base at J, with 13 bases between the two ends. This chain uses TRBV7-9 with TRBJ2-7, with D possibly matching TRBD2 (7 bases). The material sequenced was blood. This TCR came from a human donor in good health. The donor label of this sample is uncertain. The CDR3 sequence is CASSRRGGSYEQYF. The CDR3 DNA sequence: TGTGCCAGCAGTCGAAGGGGGGGTTCCTACGAGCAGTACTTC.